At least ten counts were recorded for the clone carrying this T cell receptor (beta chain). Its antigen remains unknown. Trimming pared 4 bases from V and 3 bases from J, leaving 13 bases between. CDR1 is SGDLS and CDR2 is YYNGEE in the germline V gene. CDR3 length: 15 residues. TCRdb processed the 5' RACE reads anew with MiXCR; each CDR3 protein has one entry. Altogether around 100,000 distinct CDR3 sequences are present, approximately 4% being singletons, with the ten largest covering 21%. Documented time point: sample taken at primary tumor resection. This specimen belongs to a study of spatial heterogeneity in lung cancer. Study-wide points: Within tumors, counts of expanded alpha and beta TCRs tracked tumor mutation counts.

Sequences were derived from lung tumor tissue, sampled at surgery. The chain joins TRBV9 to TRBJ1-4; D is ambiguous. The TCR sequence derives from a male donor with early-stage non-small cell lung cancer. The DNA for the CDR3 is TGTGCCAGCAGCCCCGGGTTGCTGGCTAATGAAAAACTGTTTTTT. Translation gives CASSPGLLANEKLFF.